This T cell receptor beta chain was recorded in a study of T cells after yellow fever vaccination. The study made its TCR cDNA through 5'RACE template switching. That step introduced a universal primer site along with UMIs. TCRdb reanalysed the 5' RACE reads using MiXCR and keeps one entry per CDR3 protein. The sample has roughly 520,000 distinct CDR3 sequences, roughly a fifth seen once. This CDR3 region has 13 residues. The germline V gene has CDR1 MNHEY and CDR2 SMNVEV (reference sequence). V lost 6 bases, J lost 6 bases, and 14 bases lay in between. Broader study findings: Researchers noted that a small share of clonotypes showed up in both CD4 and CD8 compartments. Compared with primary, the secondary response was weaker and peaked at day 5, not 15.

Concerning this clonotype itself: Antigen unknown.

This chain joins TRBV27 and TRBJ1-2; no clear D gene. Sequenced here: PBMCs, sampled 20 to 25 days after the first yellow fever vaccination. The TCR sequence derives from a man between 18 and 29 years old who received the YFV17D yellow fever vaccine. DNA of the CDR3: TGTGCCAGCAGCCCACGGTTCACCCATGGCTACACCTTC. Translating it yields CASSPRFTHGYTF.